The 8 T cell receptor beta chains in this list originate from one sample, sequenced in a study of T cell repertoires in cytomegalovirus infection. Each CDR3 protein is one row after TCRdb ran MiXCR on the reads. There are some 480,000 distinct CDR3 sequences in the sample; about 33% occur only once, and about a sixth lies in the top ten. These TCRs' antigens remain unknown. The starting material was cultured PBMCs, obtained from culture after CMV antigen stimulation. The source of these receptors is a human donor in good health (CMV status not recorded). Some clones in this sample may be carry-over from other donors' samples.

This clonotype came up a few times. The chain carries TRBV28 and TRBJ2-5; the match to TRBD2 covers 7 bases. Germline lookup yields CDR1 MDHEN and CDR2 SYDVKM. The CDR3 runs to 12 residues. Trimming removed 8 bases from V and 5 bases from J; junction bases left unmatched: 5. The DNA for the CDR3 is TGTGCCAGCGGCGGGAGTTGGGAGACCCAGTACTTC. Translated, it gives CASGGSWETQYF.

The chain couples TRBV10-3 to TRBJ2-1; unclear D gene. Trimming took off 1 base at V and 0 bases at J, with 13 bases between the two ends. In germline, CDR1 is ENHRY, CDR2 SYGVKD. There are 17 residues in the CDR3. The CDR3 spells CAISELRGGGSYNEQFF. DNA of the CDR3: TGTGCCATCAGTGAGTTGAGAGGCGGTGGCTCCTACAATGAGCAGTTCTTC.

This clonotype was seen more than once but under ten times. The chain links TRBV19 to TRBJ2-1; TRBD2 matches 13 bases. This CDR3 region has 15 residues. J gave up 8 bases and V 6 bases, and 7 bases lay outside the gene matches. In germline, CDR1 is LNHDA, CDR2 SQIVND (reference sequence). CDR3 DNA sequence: TGTGCCAGTAGCGGGACTAGCGGGACTCTCTATGAGCAGTTCTTC. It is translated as CASSGTSGTLYEQFF. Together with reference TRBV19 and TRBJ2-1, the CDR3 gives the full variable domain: DGGITQSPKYLFRKEGQNVTLSCEQNLNHDAMYWYRQDPGQGLRLIYYSQIVNDFQKGDIAEGYSVSREKKESFPLTVTSAQKNPTAFYLCASSGTSGTLYEQFFGPGTRLTVL.

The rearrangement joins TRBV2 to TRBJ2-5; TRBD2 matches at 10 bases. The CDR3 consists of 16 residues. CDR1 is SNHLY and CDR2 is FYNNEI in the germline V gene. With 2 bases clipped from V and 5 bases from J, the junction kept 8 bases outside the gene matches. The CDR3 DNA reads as TGTGCCAGCAGTGAATTCCCTAGCGGGAGAGGTGAGACCCAGTACTTC. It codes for CASSEFPSGRGETQYF.

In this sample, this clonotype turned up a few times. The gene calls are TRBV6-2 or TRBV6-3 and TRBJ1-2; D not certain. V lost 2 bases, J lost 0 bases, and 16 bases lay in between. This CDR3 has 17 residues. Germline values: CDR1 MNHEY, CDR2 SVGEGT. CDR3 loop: CASSYTRRAATNYGYTF. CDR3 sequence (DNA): TGTGCCAGCAGTTACACCCGGCGGGCAGCCACTAACTATGGCTACACCTTC.

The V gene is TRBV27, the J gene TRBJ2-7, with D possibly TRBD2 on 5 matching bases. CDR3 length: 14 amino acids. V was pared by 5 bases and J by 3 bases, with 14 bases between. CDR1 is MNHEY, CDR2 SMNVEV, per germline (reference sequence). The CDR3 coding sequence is TGTGCCAGCAGTATCGGGATTTCATTCTACGAGCAGTACTTC. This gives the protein CASSIGISFYEQYF.

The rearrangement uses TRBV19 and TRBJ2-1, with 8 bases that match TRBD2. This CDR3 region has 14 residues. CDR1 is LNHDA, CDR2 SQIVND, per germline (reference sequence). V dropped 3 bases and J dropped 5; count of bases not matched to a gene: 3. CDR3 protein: CASSITSGNNEQFF. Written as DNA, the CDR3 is TGTGCCAGTAGTATCACTAGCGGAAACAATGAGCAGTTCTTC.

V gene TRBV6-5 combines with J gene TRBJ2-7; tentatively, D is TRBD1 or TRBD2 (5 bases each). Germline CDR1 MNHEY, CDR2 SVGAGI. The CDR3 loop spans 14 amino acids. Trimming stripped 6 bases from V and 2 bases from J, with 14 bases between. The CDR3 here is CASRPGDGTYEQYV. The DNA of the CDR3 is TGTGCCAGCAGACCCGGGGACGGAACCTACGAGCAGTACGTC.